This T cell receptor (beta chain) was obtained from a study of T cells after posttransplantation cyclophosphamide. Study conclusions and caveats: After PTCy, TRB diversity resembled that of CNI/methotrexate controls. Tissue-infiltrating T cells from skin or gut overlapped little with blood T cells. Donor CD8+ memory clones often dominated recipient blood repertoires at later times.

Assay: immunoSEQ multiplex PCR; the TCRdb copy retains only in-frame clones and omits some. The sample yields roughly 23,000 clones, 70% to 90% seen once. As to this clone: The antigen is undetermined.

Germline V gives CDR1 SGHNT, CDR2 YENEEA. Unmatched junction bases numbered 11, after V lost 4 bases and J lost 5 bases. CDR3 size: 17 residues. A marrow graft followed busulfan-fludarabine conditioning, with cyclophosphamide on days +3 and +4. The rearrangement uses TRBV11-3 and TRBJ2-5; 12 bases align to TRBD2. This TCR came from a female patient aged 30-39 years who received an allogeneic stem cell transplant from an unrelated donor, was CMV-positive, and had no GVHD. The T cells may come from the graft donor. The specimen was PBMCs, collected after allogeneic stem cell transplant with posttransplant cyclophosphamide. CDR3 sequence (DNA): TGTGCCAGCAGCTCCGGGTCTAGCGGGGGGGCCTACGAGACCCAGTACTTC. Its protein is CASSSGSSGGAYETQYF.